The 20 T cell receptor beta chains below come from one sample, sequenced in a study of tumor T cells in aggressive B-cell lymphoma. The assay was immunoSEQ multiplex PCR, and TCRdb's table has in-frame clones only and misses some. The table lists roughly 10,000 clones, almost 85% of them singletons. Specimen: tumor tissue. The receptors originated from an adult with diffuse large B cell lymphoma.

The chain couples TRBV28 to TRBJ2-6; TRBD1 might be the D (6 bases). Germline CDR1 reads MDHEN; CDR2 reads SYDVKM. CDR3 length: 15 amino acids. Trimming took off 3 bases at V and 2 bases at J, with 8 bases between the two ends. As DNA, the CDR3 is TGTGCCAGCAGTTTGTCAGGGGCTGGGGCCAACGTCCTGACTTTC. Protein sequence: CASSLSGAGANVLTF.

The CDR3 nucleotides read TGTGCCAGCAGCCCTACTAGCGGCTACAATGAGCAGTTCTTC. This encodes CASSPTSGYNEQFF. The chain couples TRBV14 to TRBJ2-1; TRBD2 aligns across 8 bases. V shed 4 bases, J shed 3 bases, and the junction held 2 bases outside the gene matches. CDR3 length: 14 residues. Germline V lookup: CDR1 SGHDN, CDR2 FVKESK.

This clone came up once. The rearrangement joins TRBV19 to TRBJ1-1, with D tentatively TRBD1 (5 bases). Germline loops: CDR1 LNHDA, CDR2 SQIVND (reference sequence). The CDR3 runs to 13 residues. Trimming cost V 4 bases and J 8 bases, with 14 bases left between them. CDR3 sequence reads: CASSKGLVTEAFF. DNA of the CDR3: TGTGCCAGTAGTAAGGGGTTGGTCACCGAAGCTTTCTTT.

The chain joins TRBV6-1 to TRBJ1-2; 9 positions agree with TRBD1. J was trimmed by 3 bases and V by 6 bases; bases with no gene match: 8. This CDR3 spans 15 amino acids. In germline, CDR1 is MNHNS, CDR2 SASEGT. The CDR3 sequence is CASSRGTGLHYGYTF. CDR3 in DNA: TGTGCCAGCAGCCGAGGGACAGGGTTACACTATGGCTACACCTTC.

The V call is TRBV7-9, the J call TRBJ1-1, with D possibly being TRBD1 (6 bases). The germline V and J ends were trimmed by 5 bases and 2 bases, with 18 bases remaining between them. This CDR3 comprises 16 residues. Germline-derived CDR1 and CDR2 are SEHNR and FQNEAQ (reference sequence). The DNA of the CDR3 is TGTGCCAGCAGCAGCCCGGGGGGGGCAAGAAACACTGAAGCTTTCTTT. Translation: CASSSPGGARNTEAFF.

This clone was detected once. J is TRBJ2-4 and V is TRBV19; tentative D call: TRBD1 (6 bases). The germline V gene encodes CDR1 LNHDA and CDR2 SQIVND (reference sequence). V was clipped by 6 bases and J by 5 bases, with 14 bases between them. The CDR3 is 14 residues long. Written as DNA, the CDR3 is TGTGCCAGTAGCAGACAGGTCTCCCAAAACATTCAGTACTTC. Its translation is CASSRQVSQNIQYF.

The chain uses TRBV5-1 and TRBJ2-3; D is possibly TRBD1 (5 bases). V was pared by 4 bases and J by 2 bases, with 11 bases between. The CDR3 extends over 14 amino acids. Germline V gene data show CDR1 as SGHRS and CDR2 as YFSETQ. This CDR3 is CASSIGQATDTQYF. The CDR3, as DNA: TGCGCCAGCAGCATCGGACAAGCCACAGATACGCAGTATTTT.

The chain is built from TRBV2 and TRBJ2-7, with D possibly matching TRBD2 (6 bases). CDR1 and CDR2 from the germline V gene are SNHLY and FYNNEI. The CDR3 covers 11 residues. V lost 5 bases and J 4 bases, leaving 6 bases between the germline ends. CDR3 sequence (DNA): TGTGCCAGCAGTCGGGGGTACGAGCAGTACTTC. This codes for CASSRGYEQYF. The entire variable domain, with the rest obtained from reference TRBV2 and TRBJ2-7, is as follows: EPEVTQTPSHQVTQMGQEVILRCVPISNHLYFYWYRQILGQKVEFLVSFYNNEISEKSEIFDDQFSVERPDGSNFTLKIRSTKLEDSAMYFCASSRGYEQYFGPGTRLTVT.

The genes are TRBV2 and TRBJ2-7; D is uncertain. Germline-derived CDR1 and CDR2 are SNHLY and FYNNEI. V was shortened by 6 bases and J by 0 bases, with 6 bases between the two germline ends. CDR3 length: 12 amino acids. The CDR3 loop reads CASSVLSYEQYF. The CDR3 coding sequence is TGTGCCAGCAGCGTCCTCTCCTACGAGCAGTACTTC.

The rearrangement uses TRBV19 and TRBJ2-7, with 8 nucleotides matching TRBD2. The CDR3 extends over 14 amino acids. CDR1 is LNHDA and CDR2 is SQIVND in the germline V gene (reference sequence). Germline trimming cut 1 base from V and 4 bases from J; bases unmatched to any gene: 3. Here the CDR3 DNA reads TGTGCCAGTAGTATAGGGACTAGCAGATACGAGCAGTACTTC. It translates to CASSIGTSRYEQYF. The entire variable domain, with the rest obtained from reference TRBV19 and TRBJ2-7, is as follows: DGGITQSPKYLFRKEGQNVTLSCEQNLNHDAMYWYRQDPGQGLRLIYYSQIVNDFQKGDIAEGYSVSREKKESFPLTVTSAQKNPTAFYLCASSIGTSRYEQYFGPGTRLTVT.

This clone was seen a few times. This chain connects TRBV5-6 to TRBJ2-2; D remains unclear. There are 12 residues in the CDR3. The ends were cut back, 2 bases at V and 7 bases at J, with 6 bases in the middle. Germline CDR1 SGHDT, CDR2 YYEEEE. DNA of the CDR3: TGTGCCAGCAGCTTCTCTAACGGGGAGCTGTTTTTT. Translated, it gives CASSFSNGELFF.

The CDR3 DNA reads TGTGCCACCAGCAAGTTACAGGGAGGGACTGAAGCTTTCTTT. This encodes CATSKLQGGTEAFF. The V call is TRBV15, the J call TRBJ1-1; the D gene is possibly TRBD1 (6 bases). Per the germline V gene, CDR1 is LNHNV and CDR2 is YYDKDF (reference sequence). The CDR3 extends over 14 amino acids. Trimming stripped 4 bases from V and 5 bases from J, with 14 bases between.

This clone was counted between two and nine times. The V call is TRBV4-3, the J call TRBJ2-3; the D is unclear. V was shortened by 0 bases and J by 5 bases, with 15 bases between the two germline ends. The CDR3 extends over 16 amino acids. Germline assignment: CDR1 LGHNA and CDR2 YSLEER. The CDR3 nucleotides are TGCGCCAGCAGCCAAGATTTGGCCCTAGGTGGAGATACGCAGTATTTT. Its protein is CASSQDLALGGDTQYF.

V gene TRBV18 combines with J gene TRBJ2-7; 11 bases align to TRBD2. Germline loops: CDR1 KGHSH, CDR2 LQKENI. This CDR3 region has 16 residues. V shed 2 bases and J 2 bases; nucleotides not matched to a gene: 5. CDR3 sequence: CASSPSGLAVTYEQYF. The CDR3 DNA reads as TGTGCCAGCTCACCATCGGGACTAGCGGTGACCTACGAGCAGTACTTC.

The chain is built from TRBV7-2 and TRBJ1-4; TRBD1 is a possible D gene (5 bases). Germline V gene data show CDR1 as SGHTA and CDR2 as FQGNSA. Trimming cost V 6 bases and J 8 bases, with 19 bases left between them. The CDR3 consists of 15 residues. CDR3 sequence (DNA): TGTGCCAGCAGGCCGGGACTCATCCCGGGGGAAAAACTGTTTTTT. Residues: CASRPGLIPGEKLFF.

In its sample, this clone was seen once. J is TRBJ2-7 and V is TRBV29-1; TRBD1 matches 8 bases. CDR3 length: 16 amino acids. Trimming cost V 1 base and J 0 bases; bases outside gene matches: 8. CDR1 is SQVTM and CDR2 is ANQGSEA in the germline V gene. The CDR3 sequence is CSVEVWRQGSSYEQYF. The DNA of the CDR3 is TGCAGCGTTGAAGTTTGGAGACAGGGGAGCTCCTACGAGCAGTACTTC.

This chain connects TRBV10-3 to TRBJ1-2; the D gene is possibly TRBD1 (5 bases). V lost 0 bases and J lost 5, with 10 bases in between. The CDR3 totals 14 residues. Germline V gene data show CDR1 as ENHRY and CDR2 as SYGVKD. CDR3 DNA: TGTGCCATCAGTGAGTCTCCAGGGTCGTATGGCTACACCTTC. This encodes CAISESPGSYGYTF.

The V and J genes are TRBV7-2 and TRBJ2-1; D unresolved. Trimming took off 3 bases at V and 3 bases at J, with 6 bases between the two ends. This CDR3 contains 13 residues. Germline V gives CDR1 SGHTA, CDR2 FQGNSA. Here the CDR3 reads CASSFSNYNEQFF. CDR3 in DNA: TGTGCCAGCAGCTTCTCTAACTACAATGAGCAGTTCTTC. The full variable domain, in which reference TRBV7-2 and TRBJ2-1 provide the parts outside the CDR3, is GAGVSQSPSNKVTEKGKDVELRCDPISGHTALYWYRQSLGQGLEFLIYFQGNSAPDKSGLPSDRFSAERTGGSVSTLTIQRTQQEDSAVYLCASSFSNYNEQFFGPGTRLTVL.

This clone was seen just once. V usage is TRBV7-8 and J usage is TRBJ1-4; D not resolved. Germline V gene sequence: CDR1 SGHVS, CDR2 FQNEAQ. Trimming stripped 6 bases from V and 2 bases from J, with 16 bases between. This CDR3 comprises 16 residues. The DNA for the CDR3 is TGTGCCAGCAGACTGGAAGAGGCTGATACTAATGAAAAACTGTTTTTT. Residues: CASRLEEADTNEKLFF.

This clone was detected only once. J is TRBJ2-1 and V is TRBV27; possible D gene TRBD2, 6 bases. The germline V and J ends were trimmed by 6 bases and 0 bases, with 12 bases remaining between them. Germline V gene data show CDR1 as MNHEY and CDR2 as SMNVEV (reference sequence). This CDR3 is built from 15 residues. CDR3 coding DNA: TGTGCCAGCAGCCTACGGGGGAACTCCTACAATGAGCAGTTCTTC. Translation: CASSLRGNSYNEQFF.